This T cell receptor (beta chain) was identified during a study of blood T cell repertoires in COVID-19. On the study more broadly: Samples representing acute and convalescent COVID-19 were sourced from the United States, Italy and Spain. T cells, B-cell-depleted T cells, or PBMCs supplied cDNA or gDNA.

Authors' processing steps: Amplification from reference gene primers served as the basis for estimated nucleated cell counts. This table comes from immunoSEQ multiplex PCR, and its TCRdb copy is limited to in-frame clones, with some not included. V and J calls plus clone size are reproduced from that table; the DNA served to infer D and trimming. The data hold almost 400,000 clones, with 80% to 90% observed a single time. This clone has just one count. Germline V lookup: CDR1 SEHNR, CDR2 FQNEAQ (reference sequence). The CDR3 spans 18 residues. Trimming shortened V by 5 bases and J by 3 bases, and 25 bases separated the two germline ends.

Sequenced sample: peripheral blood. This TCR derives from a woman aged 60 to 75 with COVID-19, enrolled during active disease. The chain is built from TRBV7-9 and TRBJ1-1, with D perhaps matching TRBD1 (6 bases). CDR3 bases: TGTGCCAGCAGCCCCGGACGTGGGGGCTCCGAGAGGGACACTGAAGCTTTCTTT. This translates into CASSPGRGGSERDTEAFF.